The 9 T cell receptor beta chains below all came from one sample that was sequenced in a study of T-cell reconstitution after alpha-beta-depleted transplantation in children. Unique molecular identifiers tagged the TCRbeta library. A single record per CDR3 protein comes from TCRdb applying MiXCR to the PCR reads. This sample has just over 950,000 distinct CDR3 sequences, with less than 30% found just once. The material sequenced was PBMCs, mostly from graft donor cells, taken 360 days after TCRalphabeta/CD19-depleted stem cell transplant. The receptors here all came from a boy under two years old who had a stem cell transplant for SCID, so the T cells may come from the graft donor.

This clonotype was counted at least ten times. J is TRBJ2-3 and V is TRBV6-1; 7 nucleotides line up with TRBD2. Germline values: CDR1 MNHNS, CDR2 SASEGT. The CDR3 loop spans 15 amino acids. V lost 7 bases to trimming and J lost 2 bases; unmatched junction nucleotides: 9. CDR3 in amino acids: CASTPRGFTTDTQYF. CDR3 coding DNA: TGTGCCAGCACCCCGCGGGGGTTCACCACAGATACGCAGTATTTT.

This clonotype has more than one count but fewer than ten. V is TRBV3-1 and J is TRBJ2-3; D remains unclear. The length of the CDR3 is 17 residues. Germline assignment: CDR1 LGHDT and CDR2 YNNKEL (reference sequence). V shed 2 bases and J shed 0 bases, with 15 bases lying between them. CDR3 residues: CASSQRIRITSTDTQYF. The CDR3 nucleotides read TGTGCCAGCAGCCAACGCATAAGGATAACTAGCACAGATACGCAGTATTTT.

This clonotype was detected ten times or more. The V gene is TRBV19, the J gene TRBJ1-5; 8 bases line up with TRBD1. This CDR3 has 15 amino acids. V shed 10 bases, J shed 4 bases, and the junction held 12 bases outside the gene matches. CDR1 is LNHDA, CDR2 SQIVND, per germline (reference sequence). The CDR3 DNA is TGTGCCACCTCCAGGGGGCCGAATAGGAATCAGCCCCAGCATTTT. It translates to CATSRGPNRNQPQHF.

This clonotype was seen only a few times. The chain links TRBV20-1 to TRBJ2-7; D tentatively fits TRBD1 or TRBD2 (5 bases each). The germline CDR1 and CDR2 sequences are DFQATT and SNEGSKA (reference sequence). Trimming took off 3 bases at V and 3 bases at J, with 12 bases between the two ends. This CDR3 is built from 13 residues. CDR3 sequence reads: CSASHGDGYEQYF. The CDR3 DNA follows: TGCAGTGCTAGCCACGGGGACGGCTACGAGCAGTACTTC.

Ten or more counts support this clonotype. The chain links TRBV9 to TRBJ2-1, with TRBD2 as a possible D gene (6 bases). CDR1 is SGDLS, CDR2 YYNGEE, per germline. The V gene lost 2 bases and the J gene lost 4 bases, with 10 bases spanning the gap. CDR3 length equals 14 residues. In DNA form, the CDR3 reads TGTGCCAGCAGCGTGGAGGGGCCGTACAATGAGCAGTTCTTC. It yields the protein CASSVEGPYNEQFF. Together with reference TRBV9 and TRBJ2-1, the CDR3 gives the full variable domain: DSGVTQTPKHLITATGQRVTLRCSPRSGDLSVYWYQQSLDQGLQFLIQYYNGEERAKGNILERFSAQQFPDLHSELNLSSLELGDSALYFCASSVEGPYNEQFFGPGTRLTVL.

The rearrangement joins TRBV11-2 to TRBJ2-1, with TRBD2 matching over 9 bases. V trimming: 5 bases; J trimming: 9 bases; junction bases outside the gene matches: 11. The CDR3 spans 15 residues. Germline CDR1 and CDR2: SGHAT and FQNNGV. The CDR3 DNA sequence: TGTGCCAGCAGCCTAACGGGCGGGGGGGCCTCTGAGCAGTTCTTC. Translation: CASSLTGGGASEQFF.

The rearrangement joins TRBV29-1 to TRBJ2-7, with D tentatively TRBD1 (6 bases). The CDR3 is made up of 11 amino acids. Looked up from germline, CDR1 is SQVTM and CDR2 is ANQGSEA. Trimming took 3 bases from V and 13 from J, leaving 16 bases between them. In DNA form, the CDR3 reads TGCAGCGTTGAGGAAGGCACAGGGTGCTACTTC. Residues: CSVEEGTGCYF.

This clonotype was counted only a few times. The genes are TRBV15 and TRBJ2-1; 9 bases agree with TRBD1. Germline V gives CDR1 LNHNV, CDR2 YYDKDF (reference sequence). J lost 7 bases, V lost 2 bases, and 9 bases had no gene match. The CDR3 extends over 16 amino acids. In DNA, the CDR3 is TGTGCCACCAGCAGAACTGGGGGGACAGGGTTGAATGAGCAGTTCTTC. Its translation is CATSRTGGTGLNEQFF.

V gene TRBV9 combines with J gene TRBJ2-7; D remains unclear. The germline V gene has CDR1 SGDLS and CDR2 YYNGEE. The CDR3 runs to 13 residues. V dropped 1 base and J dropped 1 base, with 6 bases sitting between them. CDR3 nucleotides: TGTGCCAGCAGCGTACGGCCGTCCTACGAGCAGTACTTC. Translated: CASSVRPSYEQYF.